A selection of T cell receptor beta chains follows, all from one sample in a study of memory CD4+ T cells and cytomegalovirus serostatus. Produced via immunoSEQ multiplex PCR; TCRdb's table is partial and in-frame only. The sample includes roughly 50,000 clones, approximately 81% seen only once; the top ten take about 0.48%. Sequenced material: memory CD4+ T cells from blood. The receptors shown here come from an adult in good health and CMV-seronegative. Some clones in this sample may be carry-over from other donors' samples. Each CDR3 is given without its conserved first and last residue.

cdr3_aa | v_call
ASRTGALSPLH | TRBV6-1
ASSLEEGRAQY | TRBV5-4
ASSKPPGDARLMNTEAF | TRBV21-1
ASSLAGGVREQY | TRBV5-4
ASSQRQGMETQY | TRBV7-9
ASRIRKANTGELF | TRBV19
ASSQEASGMYNEQF | TRBV4-3
ASSTGTFGEQF | TRBV7-9
ASSPTTGSLEQY | TRBV18
ASSLGLAVQETQY | TRBV7-8
ASSQSGVESYEQY | TRBV11-2
AIRDRQSNTEAF | TRBV10-3
ASSPSGTGGDYEQY | TRBV4-2
ASREQGLAGQPQH | TRBV2
ASSRIDKNYGYT | TRBV5-6
ASSQAGKAYGYT | TRBV4-1
ASSKAAGSYGETQY | TRBV5-1
ASSPDAISNEKLF | TRBV18
SVELGLAGAYEQY | TRBV29-1
ASLPAGGGNTEAF | TRBV18
ASSASPKTAAQY | TRBV9
ASSLTWRGDGYT | TRBV7-3
ASSYSASGYYEQY | TRBV6-5
SGGTSNEKLF | TRBV29-1
ASGGDGSGNTIY | TRBV4-2
ASSLGGYSYEQY | TRBV5-4
ASSSGQGVTGYT | TRBV28
ASSLGRDRGEQY | TRBV7-9
ASSPGRRGNTIY | TRBV7-2
ASSSPLRYGYT | TRBV28
ASSSSGPVAGELF | TRBV27
ASSSPPDRVIDTQY | TRBV13
ASSSLWGGTYEQY | TRBV11-3
ASSQVMEGFTEAF | TRBV4-2